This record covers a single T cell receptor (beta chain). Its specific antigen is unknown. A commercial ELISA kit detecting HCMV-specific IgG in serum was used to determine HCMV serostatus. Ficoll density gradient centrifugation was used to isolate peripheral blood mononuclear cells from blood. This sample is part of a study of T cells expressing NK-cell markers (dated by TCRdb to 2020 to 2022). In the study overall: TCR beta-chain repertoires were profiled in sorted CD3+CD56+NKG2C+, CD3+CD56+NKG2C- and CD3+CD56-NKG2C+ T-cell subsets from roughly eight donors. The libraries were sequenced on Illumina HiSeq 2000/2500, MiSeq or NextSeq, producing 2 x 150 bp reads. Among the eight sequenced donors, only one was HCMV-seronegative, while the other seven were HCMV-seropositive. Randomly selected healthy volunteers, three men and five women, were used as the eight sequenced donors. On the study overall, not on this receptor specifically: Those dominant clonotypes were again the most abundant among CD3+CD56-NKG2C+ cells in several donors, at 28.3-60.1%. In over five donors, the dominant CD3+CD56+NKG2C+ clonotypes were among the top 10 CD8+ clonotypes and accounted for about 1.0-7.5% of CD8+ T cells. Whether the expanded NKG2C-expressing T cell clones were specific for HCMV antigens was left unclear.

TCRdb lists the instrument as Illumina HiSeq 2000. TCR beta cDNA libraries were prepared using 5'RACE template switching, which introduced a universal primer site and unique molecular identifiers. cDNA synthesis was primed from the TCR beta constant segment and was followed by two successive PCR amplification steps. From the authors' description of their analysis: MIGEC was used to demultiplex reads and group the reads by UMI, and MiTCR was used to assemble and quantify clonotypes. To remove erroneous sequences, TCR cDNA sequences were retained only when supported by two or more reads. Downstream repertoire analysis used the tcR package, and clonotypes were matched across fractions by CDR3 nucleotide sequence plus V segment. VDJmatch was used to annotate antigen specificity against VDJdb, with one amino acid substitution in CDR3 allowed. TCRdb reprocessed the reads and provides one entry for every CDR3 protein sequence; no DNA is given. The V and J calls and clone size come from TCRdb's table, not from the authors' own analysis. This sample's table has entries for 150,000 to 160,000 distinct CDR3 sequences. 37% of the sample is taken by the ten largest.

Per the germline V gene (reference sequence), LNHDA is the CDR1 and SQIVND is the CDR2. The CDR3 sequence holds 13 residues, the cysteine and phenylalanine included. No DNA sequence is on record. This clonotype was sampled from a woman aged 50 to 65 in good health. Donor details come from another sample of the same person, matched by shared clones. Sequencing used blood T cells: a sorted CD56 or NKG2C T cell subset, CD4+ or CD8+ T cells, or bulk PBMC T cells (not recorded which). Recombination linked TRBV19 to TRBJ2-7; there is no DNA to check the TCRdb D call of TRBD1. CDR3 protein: CASTGTGGYEQYF. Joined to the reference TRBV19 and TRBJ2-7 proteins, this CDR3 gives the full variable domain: DGGITQSPKYLFRKEGQNVTLSCEQNLNHDAMYWYRQDPGQGLRLIYYSQIVNDFQKGDIAEGYSVSREKKESFPLTVTSAQKNPTAFYLCASTGTGGYEQYFGPGTRLTVT.